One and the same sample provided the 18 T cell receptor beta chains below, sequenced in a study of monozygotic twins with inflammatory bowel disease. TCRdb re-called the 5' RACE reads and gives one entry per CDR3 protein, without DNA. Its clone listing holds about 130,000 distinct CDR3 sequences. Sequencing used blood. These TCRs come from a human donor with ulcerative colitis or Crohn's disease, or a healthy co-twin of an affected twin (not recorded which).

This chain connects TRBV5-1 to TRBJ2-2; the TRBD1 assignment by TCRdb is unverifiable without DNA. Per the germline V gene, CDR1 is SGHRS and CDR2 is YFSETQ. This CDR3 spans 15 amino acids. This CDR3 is CASSLFQGDTGELFF.

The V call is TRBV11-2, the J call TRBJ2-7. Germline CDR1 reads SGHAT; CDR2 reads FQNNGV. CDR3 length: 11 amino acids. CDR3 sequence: CASSFSYEQYF.

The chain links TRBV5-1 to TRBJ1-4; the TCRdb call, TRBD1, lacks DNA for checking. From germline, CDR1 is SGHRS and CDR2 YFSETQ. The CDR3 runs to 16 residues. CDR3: CASSLGSGTINEKLFF.

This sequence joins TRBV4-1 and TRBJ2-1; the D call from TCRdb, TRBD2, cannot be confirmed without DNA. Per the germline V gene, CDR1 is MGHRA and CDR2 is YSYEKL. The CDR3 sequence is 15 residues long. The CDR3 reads CASSLGTSGSYEQFF.

CDR3 loop: CASSSRGGSGNEQYF. This chain links TRBV9 with TRBJ2-7; TCRdb outputs TRBD2, but without DNA this stays unchecked. This CDR3 has 15 residues. Germline V gives CDR1 SGDLS, CDR2 YYNGEE. Filled out from reference TRBV9 and TRBJ2-7, the complete variable domain reads DSGVTQTPKHLITATGQRVTLRCSPRSGDLSVYWYQQSLDQGLQFLIQYYNGEERAKGNILERFSAQQFPDLHSELNLSSLELGDSALYFCASSSRGGSGNEQYFGPGTRLTVT.

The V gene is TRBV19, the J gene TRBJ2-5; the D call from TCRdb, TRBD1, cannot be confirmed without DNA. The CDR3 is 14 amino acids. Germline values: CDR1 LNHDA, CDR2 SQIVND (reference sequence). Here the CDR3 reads CASSLHRGRETQYF.

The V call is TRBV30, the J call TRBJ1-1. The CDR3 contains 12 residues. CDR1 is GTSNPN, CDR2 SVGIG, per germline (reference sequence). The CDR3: CAWSGKNTEAFF.

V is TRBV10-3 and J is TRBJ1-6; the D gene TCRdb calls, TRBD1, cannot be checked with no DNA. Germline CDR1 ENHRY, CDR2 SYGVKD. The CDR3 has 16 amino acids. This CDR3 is CAISPGTGAIRSPLHF.

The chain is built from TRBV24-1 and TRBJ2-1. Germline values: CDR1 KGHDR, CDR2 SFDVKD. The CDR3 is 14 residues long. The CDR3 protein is CATSDLGRHNEQFF.

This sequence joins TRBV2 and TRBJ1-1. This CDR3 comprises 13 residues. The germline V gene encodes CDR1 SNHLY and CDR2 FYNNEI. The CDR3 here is CASSVAGNTEAFF.

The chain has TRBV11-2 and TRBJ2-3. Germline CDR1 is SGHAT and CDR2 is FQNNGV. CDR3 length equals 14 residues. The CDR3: CASSISGSTDTQYF.

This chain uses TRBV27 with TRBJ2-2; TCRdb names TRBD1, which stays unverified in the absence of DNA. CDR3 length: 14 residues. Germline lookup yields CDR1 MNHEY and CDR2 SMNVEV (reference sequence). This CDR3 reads CASSQGFFTGELFF.

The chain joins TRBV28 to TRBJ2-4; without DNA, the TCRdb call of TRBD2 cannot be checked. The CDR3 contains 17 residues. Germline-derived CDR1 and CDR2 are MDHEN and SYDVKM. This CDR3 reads CASSKTSGVLAKNIQYF.

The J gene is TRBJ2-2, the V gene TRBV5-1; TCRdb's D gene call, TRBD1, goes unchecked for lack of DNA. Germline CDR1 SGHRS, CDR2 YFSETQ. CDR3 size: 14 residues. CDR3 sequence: CASSGTGDTGELFF.

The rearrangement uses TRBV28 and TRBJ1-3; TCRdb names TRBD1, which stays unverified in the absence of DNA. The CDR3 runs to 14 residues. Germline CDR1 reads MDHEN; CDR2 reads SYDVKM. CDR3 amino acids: CASISGVSGNTIYF.

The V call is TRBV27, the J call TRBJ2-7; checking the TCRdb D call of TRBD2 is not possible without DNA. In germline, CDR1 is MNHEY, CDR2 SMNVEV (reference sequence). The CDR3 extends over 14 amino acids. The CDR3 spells CASSFGLAGHEQYF.

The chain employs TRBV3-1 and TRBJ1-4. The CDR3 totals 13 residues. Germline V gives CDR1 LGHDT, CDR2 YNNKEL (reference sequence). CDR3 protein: CASSLRRGEKLFF.

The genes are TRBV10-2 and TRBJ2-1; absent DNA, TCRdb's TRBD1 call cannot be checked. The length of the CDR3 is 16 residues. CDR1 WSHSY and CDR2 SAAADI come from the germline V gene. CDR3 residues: CASREIRTGVNNEQFF.